This T cell receptor (beta chain) derives from a study of T cell repertoires in cytomegalovirus infection. Study-level background: Public TCR beta signatures were indicative of both CMV infection and a matching HLA type. Study outcomes and limitations: HLA-C-restricted TCR beta clonotypes specific for CMV led the ex vivo response. The cumulative frequency of public TCR beta families identified carriers of CMV plus the relevant HLA.

TCRdb reprocessed the reads with MiXCR, giving one entry per CDR3 protein. The data hold 150,000 to 200,000 distinct CDR3 sequences, with approximately 20% observed a single time. Regarding this clonotype: Its antigen is not known. Being one base from a much bigger clone, this may be a read error.

The sequenced material came from PBMCs. The receptor was isolated from a human donor in good health (CMV status not recorded). Some clones in this sample may be carry-over from other donors' samples.

CDR3 loop: CASSLGTGYNGYTF. As DNA, the CDR3 is TGTGCCAGCAGCCTCGGGACAGGGTATAATGGCTACACCTTC. V is TRBV7-9 and J is TRBJ1-2; 9 bases are shared with TRBD1. The CDR3 covers 14 residues. The germline V gene encodes CDR1 SEHNR and CDR2 FQNEAQ (reference sequence). J gave up 6 bases and V 5 bases, and 7 bases lay outside the gene matches.